This TCR beta chain came from a study of CD8+ T cells in alopecia areata. Indicated treatment: oral pan-JAK inhibitor, 5-10 mg twice daily. Study-level results: Clarity of TCR sharing across patients fell short of that in mice, possibly HLA-related. Clonality was higher in lesional than normal scalp, especially in alopecia totalis/universalis.

V lost 7 bases, J lost 8 bases, and 8 bases lay in between. Per germline, CDR1 DFQATT and CDR2 SNEGSKA (reference sequence). The CDR3 contains 9 residues. Investigators isolated RNA and reverse transcribed it into cDNA to act as the sequencing template. TCRdb keeps only in-frame clones here, not all; method: immunoSEQ multiplex PCR. In the table there are approximately 200,000 clones, approximately 40% of which are singletons. Only a few counts were recorded for this clone. Antigen specificity is unknown. The chain uses TRBV20-1 and TRBJ1-1; D is undetermined. This sequence originates from a human donor with alopecia areata. Sequencing used CD4+ T cells sorted from blood, obtained at roughly week 36, from a patient treated with tofacitinib. The CDR3 DNA follows: TGCAGTGTGGATAGAGAAGCTTTCTTT. Protein sequence: CSVDREAFF.